Described below is a single T cell receptor beta chain sequence and its context. The sample belongs to a study of identical twins. Via MiXCR, TCRdb re-called the 5' RACE reads, giving one row per CDR3 protein. The table shows 1,800,000 or so distinct CDR3 sequences, with about 30% occurring only once. The CDR3 extends over 15 amino acids. The V gene lost 4 bases and the J gene lost 2 bases, with 15 bases spanning the gap. Germline V gene lookup returns CDR1 DFQATT and CDR2 SNEGSKA (reference sequence). This clonotype was sampled from a newborn girl in good health. Sequenced material: cord blood. J is TRBJ2-1 and V is TRBV20-1; D unresolved. The CDR3 sequence: CSATEAKGPYNEQFF. The CDR3 coding sequence is TGCAGTGCTACCGAGGCCAAAGGGCCCTACAATGAGCAGTTCTTC.